The 20 T cell receptor beta chains given below trace back to one sample, sequenced in a study of blood T cell repertoires in COVID-19. Clones were sequenced by immunoSEQ multiplex PCR, and TCRdb holds only the in-frame ones, with some missing. The top ten hold approximately 15% of the sample, which has some 89,000 clones, roughly 89% seen once. The sequencing input was peripheral blood. Receptors originate from a human donor in a cohort sampled during active COVID-19.

The DNA of the CDR3 is TGTGCCACCAGTGATCCCGGGACAGGGTCTAACGAGCAGTACTTC. Amino acids: CATSDPGTGSNEQYF. The genes are TRBV24-1 and TRBJ2-7, with 9 bases aligning to TRBD1. Trimming removed 3 bases from V and 5 bases from J; junction bases left unmatched: 7. The CDR3 runs to 15 residues. Germline values: CDR1 KGHDR, CDR2 SFDVKD.

The chain uses TRBV9 and TRBJ2-2; the D is unclear. V dropped 3 bases and J dropped 7 bases, with 4 bases sitting between them. The CDR3 loop spans 11 amino acids. Germline CDR1 reads SGDLS; CDR2 reads YYNGEE. CDR3 nucleotide sequence: TGTGCCAGCAGCGACAGCGGGGAGCTGTTTTTT. This sequence encodes CASSDSGELFF.

The V gene is TRBV12-3 or TRBV12-4, the J gene TRBJ1-5; unclear D gene. This CDR3 has 13 residues. Trimming stripped 3 bases from V and 5 bases from J, with 8 bases between. CDR3 sequence: CASSFEGYQPQHF. CDR3 in DNA: TGTGCCAGCAGTTTTGAGGGTTATCAGCCCCAGCATTTT.

This clone occurred a few times. The V and J genes are TRBV30 and TRBJ1-2; 7 positions agree with TRBD1. V was pared by 5 bases and J by 3 bases, with 3 bases of the junction left unmatched. Germline CDR1 is GTSNPN and CDR2 is SVGIG (reference sequence). The CDR3 spans 12 residues. The CDR3 protein is CAWDRVYYGYTF. CDR3 coding DNA: TGTGCCTGGGACAGGGTGTACTATGGCTACACCTTC. The variable domain in full, completed from reference TRBV30 and TRBJ1-2, reads SQTIHQWPATLVQPVGSPLSLECTVEGTSNPNLYWYRQAAGRGLQLLFYSVGIGQISSEVPQNLSASRPQDRQFILSSKKLLLSDSGFYLCAWDRVYYGYTFGSGTRLTVV.

J is TRBJ1-2 and V is TRBV11-2; D call uncertain. This CDR3 is 16 amino acids long. Trimming pared 1 base from V and 0 bases from J, leaving 12 bases between. In germline, CDR1 is SGHAT, CDR2 FQNNGV. This CDR3 reads CASSLGRGITNYGYTF. The CDR3 bases are TGTGCCAGCAGCTTAGGGCGCGGGATTACTAACTATGGCTACACCTTC.

The V call is TRBV2, the J call TRBJ2-3; 10 bases agree with TRBD2. Germline-derived CDR1 and CDR2 are SNHLY and FYNNEI. CDR3 size: 15 residues. V was clipped by 3 bases and J by 9 bases; unmatched bases: 9. CDR3 in DNA: TGTGCCAGCAGTGACGTAGCGGGAGGAGTAGGAACGCAGTATTTT. This translates into CASSDVAGGVGTQYF.

The genes are TRBV5-1 and TRBJ2-1; 9 bases match TRBD2. Trimming took 3 bases from V and 5 from J; bases not matched to a gene: 9. Looked up from germline, CDR1 is SGHRS and CDR2 is YFSETQ. The length of the CDR3 is 16 residues. DNA of the CDR3: TGCGCCAGCAGCTCTGGAGGCCTAGCGGGGAACAATGAGCAGTTCTTC. Amino acid sequence: CASSSGGLAGNNEQFF. Combining the CDR3 with reference TRBV5-1 and TRBJ2-1 gives the whole variable domain KAGVTQTPRYLIKTRGQQVTLSCSPISGHRSVSWYQQTPGQGLQFLFEYFSETQRNKGNFPGRFSGRQFSNSRSEMNVSTLELGDSALYLCASSSGGLAGNNEQFFGPGTRLTVL.

The rearrangement joins TRBV5-6 to TRBJ1-1; TRBD1 matches 9 bases. The length of the CDR3 is 18 residues. The V and J ends lost 0 bases and 1 base, in that order; junction bases with no gene match: 10. Per the germline V gene, CDR1 is SGHDT and CDR2 is YYEEEE. The CDR3, as DNA: TGTGCCAGCAGCTTGGTTTCTGGACAGGGGTTTCAGAACACTGAAGCTTTCTTT. Its translation: CASSLVSGQGFQNTEAFF.

The chain has TRBV7-9 and TRBJ2-7; D may be TRBD1 (5 bases). CDR1 SEHNR and CDR2 FQNEAQ come from the germline V gene (reference sequence). V lost 5 bases, J lost 5 bases, and 13 bases lay in between. The CDR3 spans 13 residues. CDR3: CASSVTGYHEQYF. CDR3 nucleotides: TGTGCCAGCAGCGTAACAGGTTACCACGAGCAGTACTTC.

This chain uses TRBV11-2 with TRBJ1-1; D is unresolved. The CDR3 covers 13 residues. CDR1 is SGHAT, CDR2 FQNNGV, per germline. V was trimmed by 5 bases and J by 6 bases, leaving 13 bases between them. This CDR3 is CASSLPPRSEAFF. CDR3 in DNA: TGTGCCAGCAGCCTCCCACCCAGGTCTGAAGCTTTCTTT.

This clone was counted a single time. The chain links TRBV11-1 to TRBJ2-5, with TRBD1 matching 8 bases. Trimming took 3 bases from V and 4 from J; bases not matched to a gene: 4. This CDR3 has 14 amino acids. Germline V CDR1 and CDR2: SGHAT, FQDESV (reference sequence). DNA of the CDR3: TGTGCCAGCAGCTTCGCAGGGGGCCCAGAGACCCAGTACTTC. Encoded protein: CASSFAGGPETQYF.

The rearrangement uses TRBV11-2 and TRBJ1-5, with D hard to call. This CDR3 comprises 13 residues. V was cut by 0 bases and J by 4 bases, with 4 bases left in between. Per the germline V gene, CDR1 is SGHAT and CDR2 is FQNNGV. The DNA for the CDR3 is TGTGCCAGCAGCTTAGAACGGAATCAGCCCCAGCATTTT. Encoded protein: CASSLERNQPQHF. Full variable domain (outside the CDR3, taken from reference TRBV11-2 and TRBJ1-5): EAGVAQSPRYKIIEKRQSVAFWCNPISGHATLYWYQQILGQGPKLLIQFQNNGVVDDSQLPKDRFSAERLKGVDSTLKIQPAKLEDSAVYLCASSLERNQPQHFGDGTRLSIL.

The chain employs TRBV15 and TRBJ2-7; 8 bases are shared with TRBD1. V was pared by 4 bases and J by 2 bases, with 7 bases of the junction left unmatched. Germline CDR1 LNHNV, CDR2 YYDKDF (reference sequence). There are 15 residues in the CDR3. Here the CDR3 reads CATSNPGGAPYEQYF. The CDR3 region has the DNA TGTGCCACCAGCAATCCAGGGGGCGCCCCCTACGAGCAGTACTTC.

DNA for the CDR3: TGTGCCAGTAGTATGAAAGGACAGGGGAACTATGGCTACACCTTC. Translation: CASSMKGQGNYGYTF. The chain links TRBV19 to TRBJ1-2; TRBD1 agrees at 9 bases. Losses at the gene ends were 3 bases for V and 2 bases for J; bases not matched to a gene: 4. The CDR3 sequence is 15 residues long. Germline CDR1 and CDR2: LNHDA and SQIVND (reference sequence).

The sample holds one count of this clone. The chain uses TRBV24-1 and TRBJ2-1, with 10 bases aligning to TRBD1. The germline gives CDR1 KGHDR, CDR2 SFDVKD. This CDR3 region has 16 residues. Trimming at V came to 1 base and at J to 8 bases, leaving 7 bases not matched to a gene. CDR3 DNA: TGTGCCACCAGTGATTTCTCGACAGGGGGCTTCTATGAGCAGTTCTTC. It encodes CATSDFSTGGFYEQFF.

The chain recombines TRBV5-1 with TRBJ2-7; 12 bases line up with TRBD2. This CDR3 is built from 18 residues. With V trimmed by 0 bases and J by 0 bases, 7 bases remained unmatched. The V gene's germline CDR1 is SGHRS and CDR2 YFSETQ. CDR3 loop: CASSLALAGGLSSYEQYF. In nucleotides, the CDR3 is TGCGCCAGCAGCTTGGCTCTAGCGGGAGGGCTGAGCTCCTACGAGCAGTACTTC. The full variable domain, with the rest looked up from reference TRBV5-1 and TRBJ2-7, is KAGVTQTPRYLIKTRGQQVTLSCSPISGHRSVSWYQQTPGQGLQFLFEYFSETQRNKGNFPGRFSGRQFSNSRSEMNVSTLELGDSALYLCASSLALAGGLSSYEQYFGPGTRLTVT.

The chain combines TRBV18 with TRBJ1-2, with D uncertain. Germline V gene data show CDR1 as KGHSH and CDR2 as LQKENI. V lost 1 base and J 4 bases, leaving 7 bases between the germline ends. This CDR3 comprises 13 residues. CDR3 in amino acids: CASSPLTVYGYTF. The DNA for the CDR3 is TGTGCCAGCTCACCACTTACAGTCTATGGCTACACCTTC.

This clone was recorded once. V is TRBV19 and J is TRBJ1-2, with D uncertain. Trimming shortened V by 7 bases and J by 4 bases, and 19 bases separated the two germline ends. The CDR3 extends over 15 amino acids. Germline V gives CDR1 LNHDA, CDR2 SQIVND (reference sequence). This chain's CDR3 is CASTLSLTPSYGYTF. The CDR3, as DNA: TGTGCCAGTACCCTGAGTTTGACACCCAGCTATGGCTACACCTTC.

This chain uses TRBV28 with TRBJ2-2; 9 bases are shared with TRBD1. Per the germline V gene, CDR1 is MDHEN and CDR2 is SYDVKM. This CDR3 has 16 residues. Losses at the gene ends were 6 bases for V and 3 bases for J; bases not matched to a gene: 8. CDR3 amino acids: CASRGSDRGDTGELFF. As DNA, the CDR3 is TGTGCCAGCAGGGGATCGGACAGGGGAGACACCGGGGAGCTGTTTTTT.

The V gene is TRBV4-2, the J gene TRBJ2-3; D might be TRBD2 (5 bases). This CDR3 contains 13 residues. Germline V gene lookup returns CDR1 LGHNA and CDR2 YNFKEQ. Trimming pared 3 bases from V and 6 bases from J, leaving 10 bases between. As DNA, the CDR3 is TGTGCCAGCAGCCAGCTCACGGGGGATACGCAGTATTTT. This translates into CASSQLTGDTQYF.